This TCR beta chain comes out of a study of CD8+CD57+ T cells in acquired aplastic anemia (dated by TCRdb to the late 2010s). Regarding the research as a whole: Extracted DNA from sorted CD4+ and CD8+ cells averaged 3.2 ug, ranging from about 0.18 to 27.4 ug. CD8+CD57+ expansion was defined as a frequency above the mean frequency observed in healthy subjects. Results the study describes overall, beyond this receptor: Patients and healthy controls showed no significant difference in CD8+ Simpson's diversity (P=0.060). Around 30 CD8+ CDR3 sequences were shared between patients and controls but appeared highly expressed in patients and within their immunodominant clones.

Taken from the germline V gene (reference sequence), the CDR1 and CDR2 loops are LNHDA and SQIVND. Deletion took 3 bases off V and 4 bases off J, with a span of 15 bases between the germline ends. Taken from cysteine to phenylalanine, the CDR3 has 15 residues. Of all the DNA, just the CDR3 is kept, 45 bases in frame from base 1. Points on this clonotype: No cognate antigen has been identified for it. The input lacks base qualities; no much larger clone sits a single base away.

Flow cytometry had shown CD8+CD57+ cell expansion in the patients selected for sequencing. Severe acquired aplastic anemia was diagnosed in all patients according to International Study of Aplastic Anemia and Agranulocytosis and Camitta criteria. No therapy had been received by the patients at the time of blood sampling. The study deep-sequenced TCR repertoires of sorted CD4+ and CD8+ blood T cells from severe aplastic anemia patients and healthy subjects. Patients were enrolled under clinicaltrials.gov protocols 00001620, 01623167, 00001397, 00071045, 00081523 and 00961064 in the USA. Ficoll-Paque density gradient centrifugation was used to isolate peripheral blood mononuclear cells. Before DNA extraction, CD4+ and CD8+ T cells were sorted by FACS or by magnetic beads. TCR beta VDJ combination and CDR3 sequence profiling used genomic DNA as the template. An Illumina HiSeq 2000 was used for TCR repertoire sequencing. Processing in the source paper ran as follows. Repertoire assessment relied on Simpson's diversity index, CDR3 size and DJ length profiles, and TRBV/TRBJ rearrangement plots. Whichever DNA sequence was most abundant in the deep sequencing data was defined as the immunodominant clone. CDR3 amino acid sequences were screened for sharing across subjects and compared with published repertoires and the VDJdb database. Starting from the raw public reads, TCRdb applied fastp trimming at Q25, assembled clones with MiXCR and retained in-frame beta chains. Each CDR3 protein appears once, grouped with its most common genes and DNA. TCRdb, rather than the study authors, made the V and J calls. This sample lists over 150,000 distinct CDR3 sequences; approximately 52% were detected once. The ten largest clones take up roughly 12% of the sample.

Sequenced: sorted CD4+, CD8+, or CD8+CD57+ T cells (not recorded which) from PBMCs. The chain employs TRBV19 and TRBJ1-1; D gene: possibly TRBD1, on 6 matching bases. The TCR comes from a human donor with aplastic anemia. The CDR3 sequence is CASSMGPEGGTEAFF. The DNA is as follows: TGTGCCAGTAGTATGGGACCCGAAGGGGGCACTGAAGCTTTCTTT. This CDR3, with the reference TRBV19 and TRBJ1-1 proteins standing in past its ends, gives the full variable domain DGGITQSPKYLFRKEGQNVTLSCEQNLNHDAMYWYRQDPGQGLRLIYYSQIVNDFQKGDIAEGYSVSREKKESFPLTVTSAQKNPTAFYLCASSMGPEGGTEAFFGQGTRLTVV.